This T cell receptor beta chain was observed in a study of blood T cell repertoires in COVID-19. Study-level background: T cells, B-cell-depleted T cells, or PBMCs provided the cDNA or gDNA that served as material.

As processed by the authors: Reference gene primer amplification gave estimated nucleated cell counts. Assay used: immunoSEQ multiplex PCR; TCRdb lists only in-frame clones, some missing. V and J calls and clone size are copied from that table; D and trimming were computed from the DNA. The table lists 60,000 to 70,000 clones, 80% to 90% of them singletons, with less than 55% in the top ten. Trimming cost V 0 bases and J 1 base, with 13 bases left between them. The CDR3 loop spans 17 amino acids. Germline CDR1 KGHSH, CDR2 LQKENI. The source material was peripheral blood. The TCR originated in an older woman with COVID-19, enrolled during active disease. The chain recombines TRBV18 with TRBJ1-5, with a possible D match to TRBD1 (5 bases). This CDR3 is CASSPPAREDSNQPQHF. The CDR3, as DNA: TGTGCCAGCTCACCACCAGCCAGGGAGGACAGCAATCAGCCCCAGCATTTT.